The clone carrying this T cell receptor beta chain came up once. Its antigen is not known. Produced via immunoSEQ multiplex PCR; TCRdb's table is partial and in-frame only. The table lists approximately 110,000 clones, about 92% of them singletons. Trimming removed 3 bases at V and 4 bases at J, with 11 bases between. Looked up from germline, CDR1 is SGHRS and CDR2 is YFSETQ. CDR3 length equals 13 residues. This sample was taken from a study of T cell responses to AZD1222 COVID-19 vaccine. The study, taken as a whole, reports: With two AZD1222 doses given, Spike-specific TCR breadth and depth both rose. Donors were mostly white British, more females; clonal diversity possibly underestimated. Only five or six individuals given AZD1222 were seropositive at baseline.

The source of this sequence is an adult in good health. The chain recombines TRBV5-1 with TRBJ2-7, with D uncertain. Sequences were derived from peripheral blood, sampled on day 0 of AZD1222 vaccination. The CDR3 is CASSSVLGYEQYF. CDR3 coding DNA: TGCGCCAGCAGCTCGGTCTTAGGATACGAGCAGTACTTC.